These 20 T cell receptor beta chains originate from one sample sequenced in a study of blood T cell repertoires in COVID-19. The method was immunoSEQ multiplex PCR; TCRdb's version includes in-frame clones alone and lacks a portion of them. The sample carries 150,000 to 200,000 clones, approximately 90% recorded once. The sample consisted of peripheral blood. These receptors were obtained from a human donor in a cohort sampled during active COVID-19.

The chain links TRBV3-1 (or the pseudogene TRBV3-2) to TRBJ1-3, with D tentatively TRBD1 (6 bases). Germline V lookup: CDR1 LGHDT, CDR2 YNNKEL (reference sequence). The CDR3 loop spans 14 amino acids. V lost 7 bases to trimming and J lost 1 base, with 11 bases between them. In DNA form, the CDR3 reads TGTGCCAGCACCCCTACAGGGTCTGGAAACACCATATATTTT. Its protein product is CASTPTGSGNTIYF.

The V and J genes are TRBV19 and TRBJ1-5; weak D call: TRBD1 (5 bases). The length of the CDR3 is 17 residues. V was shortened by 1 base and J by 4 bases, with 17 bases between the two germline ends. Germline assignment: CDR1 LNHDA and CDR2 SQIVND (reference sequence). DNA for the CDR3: TGTGCCAGTAGTATAGTGCGAGACAGAGGCTTTAATCAGCCCCAGCATTTT. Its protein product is CASSIVRDRGFNQPQHF.

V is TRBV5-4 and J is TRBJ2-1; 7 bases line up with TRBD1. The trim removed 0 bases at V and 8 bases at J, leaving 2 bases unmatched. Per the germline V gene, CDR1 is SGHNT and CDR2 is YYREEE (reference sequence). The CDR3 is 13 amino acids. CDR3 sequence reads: CASSLGTGYEQFF. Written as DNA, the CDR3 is TGTGCCAGCAGCTTGGGGACAGGATATGAGCAGTTCTTC.

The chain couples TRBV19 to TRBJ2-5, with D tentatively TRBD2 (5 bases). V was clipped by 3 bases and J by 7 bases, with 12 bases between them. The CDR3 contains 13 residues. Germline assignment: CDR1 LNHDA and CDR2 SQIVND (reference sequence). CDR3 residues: CASSMGSEGTQYF. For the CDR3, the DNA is TGTGCCAGTAGTATGGGGAGCGAAGGGACCCAGTACTTC.

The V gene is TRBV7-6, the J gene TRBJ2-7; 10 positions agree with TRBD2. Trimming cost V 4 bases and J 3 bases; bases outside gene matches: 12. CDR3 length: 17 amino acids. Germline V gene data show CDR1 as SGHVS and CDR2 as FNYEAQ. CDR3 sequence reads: CASSSQSLTSGHYEQYF. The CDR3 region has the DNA TGTGCCAGCAGCTCCCAATCCTTGACTAGCGGGCACTACGAGCAGTACTTC.

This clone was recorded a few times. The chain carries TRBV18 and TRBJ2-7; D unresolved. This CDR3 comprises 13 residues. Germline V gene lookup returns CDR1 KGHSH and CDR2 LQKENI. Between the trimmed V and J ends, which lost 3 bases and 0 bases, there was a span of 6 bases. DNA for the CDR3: TGTGCCAGCTCACCCTTCAGCTCCTACGAGCAGTACTTC. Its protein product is CASSPFSSYEQYF.

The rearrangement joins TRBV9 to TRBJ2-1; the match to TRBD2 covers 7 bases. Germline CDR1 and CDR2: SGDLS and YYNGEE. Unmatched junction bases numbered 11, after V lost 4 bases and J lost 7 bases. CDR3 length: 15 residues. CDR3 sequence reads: CASSSWGEGRNEQFF. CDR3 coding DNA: TGTGCCAGCAGCTCTTGGGGGGAGGGCCGGAATGAGCAGTTCTTC.

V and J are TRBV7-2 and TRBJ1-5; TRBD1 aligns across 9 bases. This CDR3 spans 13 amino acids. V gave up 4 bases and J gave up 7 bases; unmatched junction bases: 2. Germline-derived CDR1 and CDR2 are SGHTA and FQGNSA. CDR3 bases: TGTGCCAGCAGCTCGACAGGGGGACAGCCCCAGCATTTT. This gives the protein CASSSTGGQPQHF.

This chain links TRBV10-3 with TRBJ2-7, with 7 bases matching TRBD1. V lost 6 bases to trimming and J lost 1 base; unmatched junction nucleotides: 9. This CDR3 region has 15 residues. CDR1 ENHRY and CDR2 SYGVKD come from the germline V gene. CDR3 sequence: CAISVGTAGSYEQYF. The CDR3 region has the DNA TGTGCCATCAGCGTCGGGACAGCAGGTTCCTACGAGCAGTACTTC.

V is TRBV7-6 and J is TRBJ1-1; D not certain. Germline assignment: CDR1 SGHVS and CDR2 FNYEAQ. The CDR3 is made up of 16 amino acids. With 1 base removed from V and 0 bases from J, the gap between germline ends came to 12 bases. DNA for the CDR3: TGTGCCAGCAGCTTAGGCGTGGCGGGCCTGAACACTGAAGCTTTCTTT. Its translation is CASSLGVAGLNTEAFF.

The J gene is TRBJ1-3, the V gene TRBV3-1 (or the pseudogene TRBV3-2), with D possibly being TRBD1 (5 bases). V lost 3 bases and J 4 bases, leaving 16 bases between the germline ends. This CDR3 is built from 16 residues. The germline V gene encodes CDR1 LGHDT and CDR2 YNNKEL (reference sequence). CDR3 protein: CASSHPRGTTGNTIYF. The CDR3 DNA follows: TGTGCCAGCAGCCACCCTCGGGGGACCACGGGAAACACCATATATTTT.

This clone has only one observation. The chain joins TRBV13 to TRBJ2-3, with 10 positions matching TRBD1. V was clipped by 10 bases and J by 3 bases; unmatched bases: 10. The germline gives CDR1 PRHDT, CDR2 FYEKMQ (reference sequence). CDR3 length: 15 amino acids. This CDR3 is CATGDRTGGTDTQYF. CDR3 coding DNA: TGTGCCACCGGCGATCGGACAGGGGGTACAGATACGCAGTATTTT.

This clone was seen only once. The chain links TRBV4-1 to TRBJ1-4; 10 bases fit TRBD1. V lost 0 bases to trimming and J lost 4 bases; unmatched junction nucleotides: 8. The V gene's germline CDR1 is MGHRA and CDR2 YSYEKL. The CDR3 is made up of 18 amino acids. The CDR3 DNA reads TGCGCCAGCAGCCAAGAGGGGACGACAGGGGGCTATAATGAAAAACTGTTTTTT. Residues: CASSQEGTTGGYNEKLFF.

CDR3 protein: CASSLIDSTEAFF. The CDR3 region has the DNA TGTGCCAGCAGTTTGATTGACAGCACTGAAGCTTTCTTT. The chain combines TRBV12-3 or TRBV12-4 with TRBJ1-1, with D perhaps TRBD1 (5 bases). V gave up 3 bases and J gave up 4 bases, with 9 bases separating them. The CDR3 has 13 residues.

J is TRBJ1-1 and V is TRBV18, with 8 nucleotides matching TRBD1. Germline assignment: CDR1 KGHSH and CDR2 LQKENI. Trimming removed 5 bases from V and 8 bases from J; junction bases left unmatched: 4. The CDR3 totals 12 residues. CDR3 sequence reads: CASSSTGGEAFF. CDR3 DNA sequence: TGTGCCAGCTCATCCACAGGGGGAGAAGCTTTCTTT. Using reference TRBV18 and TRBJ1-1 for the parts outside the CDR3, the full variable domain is NAGVMQNPRHLVRRRGQEARLRCSPMKGHSHVYWYRQLPEEGLKFMVYLQKENIIDESGMPKERFSAEFPKEGPSILRIQQVVRGDSAAYFCASSSTGGEAFFGQGTRLTVV.

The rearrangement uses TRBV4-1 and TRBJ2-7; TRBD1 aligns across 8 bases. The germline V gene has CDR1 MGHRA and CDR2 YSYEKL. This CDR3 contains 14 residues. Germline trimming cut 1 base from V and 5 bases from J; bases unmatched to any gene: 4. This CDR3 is CASSQAGGRNEQYF. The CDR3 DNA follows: TGCGCCAGCAGCCAAGCAGGGGGCCGTAACGAGCAGTACTTC.

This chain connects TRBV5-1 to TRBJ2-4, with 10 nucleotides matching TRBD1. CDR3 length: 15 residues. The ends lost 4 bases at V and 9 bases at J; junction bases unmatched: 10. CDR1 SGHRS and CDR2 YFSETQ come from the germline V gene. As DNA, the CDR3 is TGCGCCAGCAGCACGGCGGACAGGGGGGTGGGCATTCAGTACTTC. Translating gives CASSTADRGVGIQYF.

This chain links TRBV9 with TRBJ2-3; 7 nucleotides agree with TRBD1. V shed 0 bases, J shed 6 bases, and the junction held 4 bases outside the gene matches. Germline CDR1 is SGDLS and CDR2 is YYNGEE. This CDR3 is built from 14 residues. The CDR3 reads CASSVATDRDTQYF. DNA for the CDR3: TGTGCCAGCAGCGTAGCTACGGACAGGGATACGCAGTATTTT.

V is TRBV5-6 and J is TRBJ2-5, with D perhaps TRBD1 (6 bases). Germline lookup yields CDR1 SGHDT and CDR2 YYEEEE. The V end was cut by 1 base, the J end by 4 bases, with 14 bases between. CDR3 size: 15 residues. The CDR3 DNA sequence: TGTGCCAGCAGCTTGCTCGACAGGATGATAGAGACCCAGTACTTC. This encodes CASSLLDRMIETQYF.

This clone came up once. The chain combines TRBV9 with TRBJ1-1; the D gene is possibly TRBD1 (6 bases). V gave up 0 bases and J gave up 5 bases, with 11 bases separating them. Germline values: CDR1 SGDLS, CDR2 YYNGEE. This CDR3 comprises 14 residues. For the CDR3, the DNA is TGTGCCAGCAGCGTAGCAGGGGCGCAAACTGAAGCTTTCTTT. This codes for CASSVAGAQTEAFF. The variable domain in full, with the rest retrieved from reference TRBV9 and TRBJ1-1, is DSGVTQTPKHLITATGQRVTLRCSPRSGDLSVYWYQQSLDQGLQFLIQYYNGEERAKGNILERFSAQQFPDLHSELNLSSLELGDSALYFCASSVAGAQTEAFFGQGTRLTVV.